The entry that follows covers one TCR beta chain sequence. TCRdb's copy holds only in-frame clones and misses some; the assay was immunoSEQ multiplex PCR. The sample gives 470,000 or so clones, nearly 90% of which show up once; roughly 1.8% is in the top ten. This sample was included in a study of blood T cell repertoires in COVID-19. Study members were between 18 and 89 years old and lived in approximately 25 US regions. Between the trimmed V and J ends, which lost 1 base and 8 bases, there was a span of 17 bases. CDR1 and CDR2 (germline): MNHEY, SMNVEV (reference sequence). There are 15 residues in the CDR3.

Sequencing was done on a sample of PBMCs or T cells enriched from blood (not recorded which). The chain couples TRBV27 to TRBJ1-2; maybe TRBD1 (5 bases). This clonotype was sampled from a woman aged 18-29 years with acute COVID-19. CDR3 DNA: TGTGCCAGCAGTTTATACCTTACAGGTCCGGAAGGCTACACCTTC. This encodes CASSLYLTGPEGYTF.